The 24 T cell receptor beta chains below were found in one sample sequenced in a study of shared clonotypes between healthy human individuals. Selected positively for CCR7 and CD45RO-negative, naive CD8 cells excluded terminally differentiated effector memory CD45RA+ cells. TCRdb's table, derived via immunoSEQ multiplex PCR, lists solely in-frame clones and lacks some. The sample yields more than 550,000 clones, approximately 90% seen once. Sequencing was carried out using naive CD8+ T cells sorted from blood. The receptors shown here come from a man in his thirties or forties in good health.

CDR3 sequence: CASSAPSGGELFF. The DNA of the CDR3 is TGTGCCAGCAGCGCCCCGAGTGGCGGGGAGCTGTTTTTT. The chain joins TRBV9 to TRBJ2-2; D call uncertain. The CDR3 sequence is 13 residues long. V was cut by 3 bases and J by 7 bases, with 10 bases left in between. Germline V gives CDR1 SGDLS, CDR2 YYNGEE. The whole variable domain, filled in from reference TRBV9 and TRBJ2-2, reads DSGVTQTPKHLITATGQRVTLRCSPRSGDLSVYWYQQSLDQGLQFLIQYYNGEERAKGNILERFSAQQFPDLHSELNLSSLELGDSALYFCASSAPSGGELFFGEGSRLTVL.

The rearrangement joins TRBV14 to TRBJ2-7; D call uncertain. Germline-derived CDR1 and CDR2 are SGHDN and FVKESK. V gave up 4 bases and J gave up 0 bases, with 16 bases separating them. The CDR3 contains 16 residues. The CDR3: CASSPGGSSSSYEQYF. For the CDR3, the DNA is TGTGCCAGCAGCCCCGGCGGCAGCTCGAGCTCCTACGAGCAGTACTTC.

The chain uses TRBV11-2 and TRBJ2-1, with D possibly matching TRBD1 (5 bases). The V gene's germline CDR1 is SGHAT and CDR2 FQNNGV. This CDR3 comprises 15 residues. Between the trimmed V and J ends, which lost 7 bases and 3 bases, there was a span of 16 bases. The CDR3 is CASTDIDSLYNEQFF. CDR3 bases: TGTGCCAGCACCGACATCGACAGTCTCTACAATGAGCAGTTCTTC.

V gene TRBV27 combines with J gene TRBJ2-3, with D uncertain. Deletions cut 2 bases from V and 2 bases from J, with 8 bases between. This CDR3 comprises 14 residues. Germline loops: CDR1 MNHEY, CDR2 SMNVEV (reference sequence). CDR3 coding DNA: TGTGCCAGCAGTTTAGGAGATTTCACAGATACGCAGTATTTT. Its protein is CASSLGDFTDTQYF.

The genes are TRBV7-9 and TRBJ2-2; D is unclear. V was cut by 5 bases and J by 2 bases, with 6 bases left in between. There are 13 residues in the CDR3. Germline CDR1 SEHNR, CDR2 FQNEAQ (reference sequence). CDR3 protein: CASSRINTGELFF. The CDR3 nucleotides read TGTGCCAGCAGCCGCATCAACACCGGGGAGCTGTTTTTT.

The CDR3 nucleotides read TGTGCCAGTAGCCCCTGGAGTGGCAATGAGCAGTTCTTC. It yields the protein CASSPWSGNEQFF. The chain links TRBV19 to TRBJ2-1; D is unresolved. V lost 6 bases and J lost 6, with 12 bases in between. The CDR3 has 13 residues. Germline V CDR1 and CDR2: LNHDA, SQIVND (reference sequence).

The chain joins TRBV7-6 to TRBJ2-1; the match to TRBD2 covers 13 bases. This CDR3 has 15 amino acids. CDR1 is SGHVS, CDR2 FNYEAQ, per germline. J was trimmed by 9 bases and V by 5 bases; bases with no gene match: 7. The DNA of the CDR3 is TGTGCCAGCAGCGCGGGACTAGCGGGAACTCTTGAGCAGTTCTTC. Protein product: CASSAGLAGTLEQFF.

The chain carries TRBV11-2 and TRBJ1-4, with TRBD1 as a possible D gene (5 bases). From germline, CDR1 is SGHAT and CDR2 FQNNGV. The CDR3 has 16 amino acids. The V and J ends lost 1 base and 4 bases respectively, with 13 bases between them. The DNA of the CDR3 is TGTGCCAGCAGCTTAGTGGGGCAGGGTAATAATGAAAAACTGTTTTTT. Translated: CASSLVGQGNNEKLFF.

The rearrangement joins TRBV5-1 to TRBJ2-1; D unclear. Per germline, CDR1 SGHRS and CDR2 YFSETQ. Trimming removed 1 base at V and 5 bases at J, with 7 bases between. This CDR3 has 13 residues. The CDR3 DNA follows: TGCGCCAGCAGCTTGATAGGCCACAATGAGCAGTTCTTC. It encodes CASSLIGHNEQFF. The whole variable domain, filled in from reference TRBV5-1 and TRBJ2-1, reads KAGVTQTPRYLIKTRGQQVTLSCSPISGHRSVSWYQQTPGQGLQFLFEYFSETQRNKGNFPGRFSGRQFSNSRSEMNVSTLELGDSALYLCASSLIGHNEQFFGPGTRLTVL.

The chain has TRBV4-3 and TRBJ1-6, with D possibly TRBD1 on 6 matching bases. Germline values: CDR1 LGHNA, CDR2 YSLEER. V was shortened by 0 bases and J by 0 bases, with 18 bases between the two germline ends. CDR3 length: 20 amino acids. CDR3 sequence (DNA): TGCGCCAGCAGCCAAGATGTTTACAGGAGGACAGACTCCTATAATTCACCCCTCCACTTT. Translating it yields CASSQDVYRRTDSYNSPLHF.

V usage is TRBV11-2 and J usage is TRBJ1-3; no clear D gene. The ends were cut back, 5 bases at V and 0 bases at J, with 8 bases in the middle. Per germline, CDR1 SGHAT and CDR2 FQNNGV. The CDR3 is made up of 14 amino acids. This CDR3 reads CASSTGDSGNTIYF. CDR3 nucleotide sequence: TGTGCCAGCAGCACCGGAGACTCTGGAAACACCATATATTTT.

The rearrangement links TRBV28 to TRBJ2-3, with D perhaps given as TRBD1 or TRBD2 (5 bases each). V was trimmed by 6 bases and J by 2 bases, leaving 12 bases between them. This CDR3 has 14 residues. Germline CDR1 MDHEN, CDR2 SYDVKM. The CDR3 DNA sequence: TGTGCCAGCAGCAGCTGGGGGATCACAGATACGCAGTATTTT. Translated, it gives CASSSWGITDTQYF.

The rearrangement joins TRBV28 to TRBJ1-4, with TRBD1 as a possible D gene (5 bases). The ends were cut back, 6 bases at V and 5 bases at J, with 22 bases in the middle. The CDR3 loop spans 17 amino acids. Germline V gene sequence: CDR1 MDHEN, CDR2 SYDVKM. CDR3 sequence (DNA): TGTGCCAGCAGCGTTAAGTCTACAGGCTTATGGAATGAAAAACTGTTTTTT. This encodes CASSVKSTGLWNEKLFF.

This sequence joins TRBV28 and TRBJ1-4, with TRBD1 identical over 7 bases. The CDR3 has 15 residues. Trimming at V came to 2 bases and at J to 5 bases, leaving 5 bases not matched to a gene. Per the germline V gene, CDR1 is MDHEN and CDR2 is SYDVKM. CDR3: CASSLLGQMNEKLFF. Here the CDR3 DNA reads TGTGCCAGCAGTTTACTGGGACAGATGAATGAAAAACTGTTTTTT.

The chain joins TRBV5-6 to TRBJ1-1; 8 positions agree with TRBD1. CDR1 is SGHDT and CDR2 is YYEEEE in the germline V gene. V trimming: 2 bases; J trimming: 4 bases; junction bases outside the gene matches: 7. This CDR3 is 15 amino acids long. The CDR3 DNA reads TGTGCCAGCAGCTTAGCACCAGGGGGCCTCACTGAAGCTTTCTTT. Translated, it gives CASSLAPGGLTEAFF.

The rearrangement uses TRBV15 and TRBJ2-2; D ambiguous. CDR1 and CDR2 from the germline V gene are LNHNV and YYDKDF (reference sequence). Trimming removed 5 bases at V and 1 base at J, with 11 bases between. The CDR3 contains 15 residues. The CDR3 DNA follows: TGTGCCACCAGCCGATTTAGCAAGAACACCGGGGAGCTGTTTTTT. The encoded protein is CATSRFSKNTGELFF.

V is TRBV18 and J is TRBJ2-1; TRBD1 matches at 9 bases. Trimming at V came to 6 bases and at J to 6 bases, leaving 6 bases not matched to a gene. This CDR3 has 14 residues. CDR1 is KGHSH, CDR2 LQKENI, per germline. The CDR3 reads CASSPDRGGNEQFF. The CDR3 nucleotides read TGTGCCAGCTCCCCCGACAGGGGGGGCAATGAGCAGTTCTTC.

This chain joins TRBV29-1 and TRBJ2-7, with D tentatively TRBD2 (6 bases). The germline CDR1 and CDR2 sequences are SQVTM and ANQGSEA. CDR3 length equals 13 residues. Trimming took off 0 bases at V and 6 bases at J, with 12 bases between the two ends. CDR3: CSVEDHGGSEQYF. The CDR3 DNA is TGCAGCGTTGAAGATCATGGGGGGAGCGAGCAGTACTTC.

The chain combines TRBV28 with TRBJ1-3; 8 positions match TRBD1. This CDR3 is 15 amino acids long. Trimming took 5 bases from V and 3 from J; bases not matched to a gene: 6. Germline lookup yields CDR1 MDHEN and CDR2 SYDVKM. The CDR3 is CASSPPQGGGNTIYF. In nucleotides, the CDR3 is TGTGCCAGCAGTCCCCCACAGGGGGGTGGAAACACCATATATTTT.

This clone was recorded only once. This chain's CDR3 is CAGEGTSGSYEQYF. CDR3 in DNA: TGTGCCGGGGAGGGGACTAGCGGATCCTACGAGCAGTACTTC. J is TRBJ2-7 and V is TRBV2, with 11 bases matching TRBD2. The ends lost 11 bases at V and 1 base at J; junction bases unmatched: 7. Per the germline V gene, CDR1 is SNHLY and CDR2 is FYNNEI. The CDR3 is made up of 14 amino acids.

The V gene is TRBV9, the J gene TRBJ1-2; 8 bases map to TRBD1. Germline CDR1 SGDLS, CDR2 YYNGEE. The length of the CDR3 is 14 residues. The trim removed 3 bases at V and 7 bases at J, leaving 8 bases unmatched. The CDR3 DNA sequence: TGTGCCAGCAGCGGGACAGGGAACCCACGTGGCTACACCTTC. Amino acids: CASSGTGNPRGYTF.

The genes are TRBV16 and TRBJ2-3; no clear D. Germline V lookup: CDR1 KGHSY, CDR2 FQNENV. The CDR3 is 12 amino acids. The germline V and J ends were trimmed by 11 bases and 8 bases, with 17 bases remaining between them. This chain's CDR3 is CAGAAFGGTQYF. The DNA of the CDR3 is TGTGCCGGAGCCGCATTCGGCGGTACGCAGTATTTT. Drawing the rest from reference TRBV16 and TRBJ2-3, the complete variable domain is GEEVAQTPKHLVRGEGQKAKLYCAPIKGHSYVFWYQQVLKNEFKFLISFQNENVFDETGMPKERFSAKCLPNSPCSLEIQATKLEDSAVYFCAGAAFGGTQYFGPGTRLTVL.

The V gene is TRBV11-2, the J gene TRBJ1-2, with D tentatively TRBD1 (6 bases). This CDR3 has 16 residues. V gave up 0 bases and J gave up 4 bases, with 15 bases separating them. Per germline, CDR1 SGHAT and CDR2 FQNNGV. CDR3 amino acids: CASSLDPSDRPYGYTF. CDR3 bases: TGTGCCAGCAGCTTAGATCCCAGCGACAGGCCCTATGGCTACACCTTC.

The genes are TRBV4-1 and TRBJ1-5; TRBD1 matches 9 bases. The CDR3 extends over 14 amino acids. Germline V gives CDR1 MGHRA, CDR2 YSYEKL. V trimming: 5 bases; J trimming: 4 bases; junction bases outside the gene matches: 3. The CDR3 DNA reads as TGCGCCAGCAGCGCCGGGACAGGGAATCAGCCCCAGCATTTT. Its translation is CASSAGTGNQPQHF.